This T cell receptor beta chain derives from a study of blood T cell repertoires in COVID-19. Whole-study context: Whether acute or convalescent, the COVID-19 samples came from the United States, Italy and Spain. In each case, the material was cDNA or gDNA derived from T cells, B-cell-depleted T cells, or PBMCs.

Per the original data handling: Reference gene primer amplification gave nucleated cell count estimates. Produced via immunoSEQ multiplex PCR; TCRdb's table is partial and in-frame only. For V, J and clone size, that table is used; D and trimming come from the DNA. Counted here are 200,000 or so clones, about 87% occurring once; the ten biggest clones make up roughly 1.7%. Trimming removed 0 bases from V and 5 bases from J, with 11 bases in between. Germline V gene data show CDR1 as SGHRS and CDR2 as YFSETQ. This CDR3 contains 14 residues. Material for sequencing was peripheral blood. This rearrangement joins TRBV5-1 to TRBJ1-1, with no clear D. The sequence came from a man aged 65-85 years with acute or convalescent COVID-19. The CDR3 spells CASSLGRTLTEAFF. The CDR3 coding sequence is TGCGCCAGCAGCTTGGGGAGGACTTTGACTGAAGCTTTCTTT.